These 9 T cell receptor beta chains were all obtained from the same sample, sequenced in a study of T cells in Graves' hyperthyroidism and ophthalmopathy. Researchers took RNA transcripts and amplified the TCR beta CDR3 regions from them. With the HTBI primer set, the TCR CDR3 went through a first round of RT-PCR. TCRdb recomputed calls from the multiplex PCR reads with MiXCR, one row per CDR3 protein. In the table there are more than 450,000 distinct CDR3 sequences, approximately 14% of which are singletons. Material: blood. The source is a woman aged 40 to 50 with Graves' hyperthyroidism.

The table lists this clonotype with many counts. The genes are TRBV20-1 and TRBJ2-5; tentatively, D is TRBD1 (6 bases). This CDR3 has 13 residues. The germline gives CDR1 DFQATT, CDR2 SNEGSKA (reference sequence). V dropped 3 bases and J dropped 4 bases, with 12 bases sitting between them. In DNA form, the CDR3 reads TGCAGTGCTAGTCACAGGGTGGTAGAGACCCAGTACTTC. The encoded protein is CSASHRVVETQYF.

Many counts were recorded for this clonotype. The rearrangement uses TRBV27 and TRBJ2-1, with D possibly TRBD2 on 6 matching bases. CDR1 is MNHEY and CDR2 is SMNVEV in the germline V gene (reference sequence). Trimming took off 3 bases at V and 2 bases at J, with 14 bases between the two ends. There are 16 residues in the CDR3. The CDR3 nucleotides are TGTGCCAGCAGTTTTGGAGCGGAGGGGACCTACAATGAGCAGTTCTTC. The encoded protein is CASSFGAEGTYNEQFF.

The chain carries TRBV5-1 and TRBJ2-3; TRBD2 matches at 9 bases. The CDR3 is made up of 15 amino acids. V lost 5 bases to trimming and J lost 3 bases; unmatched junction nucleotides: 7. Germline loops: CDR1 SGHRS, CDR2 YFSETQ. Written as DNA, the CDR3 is TGCGCCAGCAGGGGTAGCGGGAGTTGGACAGATACGCAGTATTTT. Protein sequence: CASRGSGSWTDTQYF.

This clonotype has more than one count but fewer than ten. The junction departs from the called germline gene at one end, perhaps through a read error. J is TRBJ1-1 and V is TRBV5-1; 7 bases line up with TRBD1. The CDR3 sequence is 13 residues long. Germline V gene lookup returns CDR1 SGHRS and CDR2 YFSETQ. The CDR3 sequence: CAGSWDRNTEAFF. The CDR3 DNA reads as TGCGCCGGCAGCTGGGACAGGAACACTGAAGCTTTCTTT.

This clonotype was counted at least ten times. The CDR3 DNA follows: TGTGCTAGTGGTCCTCCTAGCGGGCGCTTTTACAATGAGCAGTTCTTC. Its translation is CASGPPSGRFYNEQFF. The chain carries TRBV12-5 and TRBJ2-1, with 8 bases that match TRBD2. Unmatched junction bases numbered 10, after V lost 5 bases and J lost 4 bases. This CDR3 is built from 16 residues. Germline V gives CDR1 LGHNT, CDR2 FRNRAP. The entire variable domain, with the rest obtained from reference TRBV12-5 and TRBJ2-1, is as follows: DARVTQTPRHKVTEMGQEVTMRCQPILGHNTVFWYRQTMMQGLELLAYFRNRAPLDDSGMPKDRFSAEMPDATLATLKIQPSEPRDSAVYFCASGPPSGRFYNEQFFGPGTRLTVL.

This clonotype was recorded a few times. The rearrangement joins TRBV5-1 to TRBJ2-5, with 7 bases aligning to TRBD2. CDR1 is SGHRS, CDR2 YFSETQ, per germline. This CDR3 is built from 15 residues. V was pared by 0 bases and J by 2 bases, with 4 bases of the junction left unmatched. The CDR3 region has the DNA TGCGCCAGCAGCTTGGAAAGTAGCGGGCAAGAGACCCAGTACTTC. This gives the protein CASSLESSGQETQYF.

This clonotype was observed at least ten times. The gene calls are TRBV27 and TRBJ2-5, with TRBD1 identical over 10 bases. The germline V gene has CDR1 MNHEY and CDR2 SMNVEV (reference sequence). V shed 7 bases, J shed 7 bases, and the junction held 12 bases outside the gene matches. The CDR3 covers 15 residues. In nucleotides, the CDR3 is TGTGCCAGCACCTCAACGGGACAGGGGTTGGGGACCCAGTACTTC. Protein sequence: CASTSTGQGLGTQYF.

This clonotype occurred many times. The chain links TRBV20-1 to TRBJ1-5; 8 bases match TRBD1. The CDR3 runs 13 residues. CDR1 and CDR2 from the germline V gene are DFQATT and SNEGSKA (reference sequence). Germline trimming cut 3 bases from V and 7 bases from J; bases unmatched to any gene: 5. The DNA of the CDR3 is TGCAGTGCTAGGGTGACAGGGGAACAGCCCCAGCATTTT. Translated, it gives CSARVTGEQPQHF.

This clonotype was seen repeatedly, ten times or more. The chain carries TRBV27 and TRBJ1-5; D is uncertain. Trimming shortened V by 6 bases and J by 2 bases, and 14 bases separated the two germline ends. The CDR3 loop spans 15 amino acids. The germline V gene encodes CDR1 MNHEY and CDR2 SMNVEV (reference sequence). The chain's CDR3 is CASSPGNLGNQPQHF. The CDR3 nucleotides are TGTGCCAGCAGCCCCGGTAATCTCGGCAATCAGCCCCAGCATTTT.